This is a list of T cell receptor beta chains from one sample in a study of human T cells and chemical hapten exposure. From the RACE reads, TCRdb called clonotypes with MiXCR, one entry per CDR3 protein. The sample consists of some 81,000 distinct CDR3 sequences, 8.6% of them appearing once. The sequenced material came from whole blood. All receptors derive from a female donor in good health. Some clones in this sample may be carry-over from other donors' samples. Each CDR3 is given with its conserved first and last residue. A D gene is named only where the DNA matches it firmly. A clone size is listed for some rows: how often the clone was seen (once, few, many), or a class if it is expanded.

.,.,TRBV29-1,TRBJ2-3,CSVDSRGSDTQYF,TGCAGCGTTGACAGCAGGGGTTCGGATACGCAGTATTTT
.,.,TRBV19,TRBJ1-5,CASKPSGVYTDTQHF,TGTGCCAGTAAGCCTAGCGGGGTATATACAGATACGCAGCATTTT
.,.,TRBV7-9,TRBJ2-1,CASSLLRGYNEQFF,TGTGCCAGCAGCCTCCTCCGGGGGTACAATGAGCAGTTCTTC
.,few,TRBV7-6,TRBJ2-3,CASSLVNLDTQYF,TGTGCCAGCAGCTTAGTCAACCTGGATACGCAGTATTTT
.,.,TRBV25-1,TRBJ2-1,CASSESWQLEQFF,TGTGCCAGCAGTGAATCTTGGCAGTTAGAGCAGTTCTTC
TRBD1,.,TRBV7-2,TRBJ1-2,CASSPQTGFLDGYTF,TGTGCCAGCAGCCCACAGACAGGGTTTTTGGATGGCTACACCTTC
TRBD1,few,TRBV5-1,TRBJ1-6,CASSTGTGDSPLHF,TGCGCCAGTTCGACCGGGACAGGGGACTCACCCCTCCACTTT
TRBD1,many,TRBV12-3/TRBV12-4,TRBJ2-2,CASSAQGTGDTGELFF,TGTGCCAGCAGTGCCCAGGGGACAGGGGACACCGGGGAGCTGTTTTTT
.,few,TRBV2,TRBJ1-5,CASSGSVSNQPQHF,TGTGCCAGCAGTGGTAGTGTCAGCAATCAGCCCCAGCATTTT
.,many,TRBV12-3/TRBV12-4,TRBJ1-1,CASSFSGNTEAFF,TGTGCCAGCAGTTTTTCGGGGAACACTGAAGCTTTCTTT
.,many,TRBV29-1,TRBJ2-2,CSVGGGANTGELFF,TGCAGCGTTGGTGGAGGAGCGAACACCGGGGAGCTGTTTTTT
TRBD1,few,TRBV12-3/TRBV12-4,TRBJ1-6,CASSYRTGGNSPLHF,TGTGCCAGCAGTTACCGGACAGGGGGGAATTCACCCCTCCACTTT
TRBD1,many,TRBV7-9,TRBJ1-2,CASSLAGQGFRGDGYTF,TGTGCCAGCAGCTTAGCAGGACAGGGTTTTCGGGGCGATGGCTACACCTTC
.,few,TRBV21-1,TRBJ1-5,CASSSRKTVYSNQPQHF,TGTGCCAGCAGCAGCCGAAAGACAGTCTATAGCAATCAGCCCCAGCATTTT
TRBD1,few,TRBV5-1,TRBJ2-3,CASSLGGGTGDTDTQYF,TGCGCCAGCAGCTTGGGGGGCGGGACAGGAGACACAGATACGCAGTATTTT
TRBD2,.,TRBV7-2,TRBJ2-3,CASSYGGLAGGIPDTQYF,TGTGCCAGCAGCTACGGGGGGCTAGCGGGGGGGATACCAGATACGCAGTATTTT
TRBD1,.,TRBV20-1,TRBJ1-2,CSAAPGQGRCSYGYTF,TGCAGTGCAGCACCGGGACAGGGGAGGTGTTCCTATGGCTACACCTTC
.,.,TRBV29-1,TRBJ2-5,CSPRTDRISAAETQYF,TGCAGCCCTAGAACCGACCGAATCTCAGCGGCGGAGACCCAGTACTTC
.,many,TRBV7-9,TRBJ1-1,CASSFHGPQELGPEAFF,TGTGCCAGCAGCTTTCACGGCCCACAGGAACTTGGGCCTGAAGCTTTCTTT
TRBD1,many,TRBV9,TRBJ2-7,CASSVEDSGGVEQYF,TGTGCCAGCAGCGTAGAGGATTCAGGGGGTGTCGAGCAGTACTTC
TRBD1,many,TRBV7-2,TRBJ2-7,CASSGSDRGLSYEQYF,TGTGCCAGCAGCGGAAGTGACAGGGGGCTATCCTACGAGCAGTACTTC
.,few,TRBV7-6,TRBJ1-1,CASSSEGLGEAFF,TGTGCCAGCAGCTCTGAGGGCCTGGGTGAAGCTTTCTTT
TRBD2,many,TRBV4-2,TRBJ2-3,CASSQLVGGGQKDTQYF,TGTGCCAGCAGCCAACTCGTCGGGGGGGGCCAGAAAGATACGCAGTATTTT
.,many,TRBV28,TRBJ1-5,CASSELDQPQHF,TGTGCCAGCAGTGAACTGGATCAGCCCCAGCATTTT
.,few,TRBV5-6,TRBJ1-5,CASSLAGHDQPQHF,TGTGCCAGCAGCTTGGCAGGACACGATCAGCCCCAGCATTTT
.,many,TRBV12-3/TRBV12-4,TRBJ1-2,CASSLYGYTF,TGTGCCAGCAGTCTATATGGCTACACCTTC
.,.,TRBV12-3/TRBV12-4,TRBJ1-1,CASSLDGNTEAFF,TGTGCCAGCAGTCTCGACGGTAACACTGAAGCTTTCTTT
.,.,TRBV29-1,TRBJ2-1,CSVEPISAEQFF,TGCAGCGTTGAACCAATTTCCGCTGAGCAGTTCTTC
.,medium-sized,TRBV28,TRBJ2-3,CASSLGTDTQYF,TGTGCCAGCAGTTTAGGCACAGATACGCAGTATTTT
.,few,TRBV20-1,TRBJ1-4,CSASSDPNEKLFF,TGCAGTGCTAGTTCGGACCCAAATGAAAAACTGTTTTTT
.,.,TRBV7-2,TRBJ2-3,CASSSPGTSPFGTDTQYF,TGTGCCAGCAGCTCGCCCGGGACATCTCCCTTTGGCACAGATACGCAGTATTTT
.,many,TRBV5-1,TRBJ2-3,CASSLGPSEDTQYF,TGCGCCAGCAGCTTGGGGCCTAGCGAAGACACGCAGTATTTT
.,few,TRBV20-1,TRBJ1-5,CSVGIRKYSNQPQHF,TGCAGTGTTGGGATCCGCAAATATAGCAATCAGCCCCAGCATTTT
TRBD1,many,TRBV20-1,TRBJ1-2,CSAPGQGVYGYTF,TGCAGTGCACCGGGACAGGGGGTCTATGGCTACACCTTC
.,.,TRBV18,TRBJ1-1,CASSPGDLGESTEAFF,TGTGCCAGCTCACCCGGGGATTTGGGGGAGAGCACTGAAGCTTTCTTT
.,many,TRBV20-1,TRBJ2-3,CSAIDYGTDTQYF,TGCAGTGCCATAGACTATGGCACAGATACGCAGTATTTT
.,many,TRBV6-5,TRBJ1-1,CASSYSRGEGSTEAFF,TGTGCCAGCAGTTACTCGAGGGGGGAGGGAAGCACTGAAGCTTTCTTT
.,.,TRBV12-2,TRBJ1-2,CASRPDTTGFYTF,TGTGCAAGTCGCCCAGATACCACAGGTTTCTACACCTTC
TRBD2,.,TRBV5-1,TRBJ2-3,CASSLAGPSGDDTQYF,TGCGCCAGCAGCTTGGCGGGTCCGAGCGGGGACGATACGCAGTATTTT
TRBD2,.,TRBV12-3/TRBV12-4,TRBJ2-2,CASSLWKSRGVAGELFF,TGTGCCAGCAGTTTATGGAAGAGTCGGGGGGTCGCCGGGGAGCTGTTTTTT
TRBD1,many,TRBV20-1,TRBJ2-2,CSASPPRGIIGDGELFF,TGCAGTGCCTCGCCGCCCAGGGGGATTATCGGAGACGGGGAGCTGTTTTTT
TRBD1,.,TRBV2,TRBJ2-3,CASKTGGTGIDTQYF,TGTGCCAGCAAGACAGGGGGGACAGGTATAGATACGCAGTATTTT
.,many,TRBV7-2,TRBJ1-4,CASSSQGEKLFF,TGTGCCAGCAGCTCTCAGGGTGAAAAACTGTTTTTT
.,.,TRBV7-2,TRBJ2-4,CASSPTRGGMNIQYF,TGTGCCAGCAGTCCTACTAGAGGAGGGATGAACATTCAGTACTTC
.,.,TRBV6-2/TRBV6-3,TRBJ1-1,CASSPSVGRTEAFF,TGTGCCAGCAGTCCCTCCGTGGGCAGGACTGAAGCTTTCTTT
.,.,TRBV3-1,TRBJ1-1,CASSQDGGNTEAFF,TGTGCCAGCAGCCAAGATGGTGGAAACACTGAAGCTTTCTTT
.,.,TRBV7-2,TRBJ2-3,CASSPLGAFIKDTQYF,TGTGCCAGCAGTCCCCTGGGGGCCTTTATCAAGGATACGCAGTATTTT
.,.,TRBV12-3/TRBV12-4,TRBJ1-1,CASSPGGRDTEAFF,TGTGCCAGCAGCCCCGGCGGGCGGGACACTGAAGCTTTCTTT
.,few,TRBV5-5,TRBJ1-6,CASSLLGQNTSPLHF,TGTGCCAGCAGCTTGCTTGGGCAAAACACTTCACCCCTCCACTTT
.,.,TRBV29-1,TRBJ2-3,CSVEDPLLSRRDADTQYF,TGCAGCGTTGAGGACCCTCTGCTTAGTCGCCGTGACGCAGATACGCAGTATTTT
.,.,TRBV12-3/TRBV12-4,TRBJ1-1,CASSLEDSGCVF,TGTGCCAGCAGTTTAGAGGACTCGGGATGTGTCTTT
TRBD1,.,TRBV7-2,TRBJ1-4,CASSLAKNRGRPEKLFF,TGTGCCAGCAGCTTAGCCAAGAACAGGGGGCGGCCTGAAAAACTGTTTTTT
.,.,TRBV16,TRBJ1-6,CASSQSGLQSYNSPLHF,TGTGCCAGCAGCCAATCGGGGCTCCAAAGCTATAATTCACCCCTCCACTTT
.,many,TRBV5-5,TRBJ2-3,CASSLAGSPITDTQYF,TGTGCCAGCAGCTTAGCGGGCTCCCCTATAACAGATACGCAGTATTTT
.,many,TRBV4-2,TRBJ1-4,CASSPSRTATNEKLFF,TGTGCCAGCAGCCCTTCCCGGACAGCAACTAATGAAAAACTGTTTTTT
TRBD1,few,TRBV12-3/TRBV12-4,TRBJ1-2,CASRGTGDNYTF,TGTGCCAGCAGGGGGACAGGCGATAACTACACCTTC
.,many,TRBV7-2,TRBJ2-3,CASSPSGTDTQYF,TGTGCCAGCAGCCCTAGCGGCACAGATACGCAGTATTTT
.,few,TRBV3-1,TRBJ1-1,CASSLPSAGTEAFF,TGTGCCAGCAGCCTGCCTAGCGCGGGCACTGAAGCTTTCTTT
.,.,TRBV18,TRBJ1-1,CASSPITQANEAFF,TGTGCCAGCTCACCAATTACGCAGGCCAATGAAGCTTTCTTT
TRBD2,many,TRBV12-3/TRBV12-4,TRBJ2-7,CASSLWRGDGPYEQYF,TGTGCCAGCAGTTTATGGCGGGGGGATGGGCCCTACGAGCAGTACTTC